This T cell receptor (beta chain) was found in a study of T cells in Graves' hyperthyroidism and ophthalmopathy. The study, taken as a whole, reports: Most clonotypes that expanded in the thyroid above 0.001 also showed up in blood. Ophthalmopathy was distinguished from stable hyperthyroidism by 13 V-J signatures.

RNA transcripts were the template for amplifying TCR beta CDR3 regions. The HTBI set primed first-round TCR CDR3 RT-PCR. Each CDR3 protein gets one entry after TCRdb re-called the multiplex PCR reads with MiXCR. The sample carries 200,000 to 250,000 distinct CDR3 sequences, about 18% recorded once. This clonotype occurred once. Its target is unknown. A junction end diverges from the germline sequence, so it may reflect a read error. The CDR3 is made up of 14 amino acids. Germline lookup yields CDR1 MNHEY and CDR2 SMNVEV (reference sequence). The authors deemed Graves' hyperthyroidism stable absent ophthalmopathy progression within 18 months.

V and J are TRBV27 and TRBJ2-7, with D possibly matching TRBD2 (6 bases). This TCR derives from a middle-aged man with Graves' hyperthyroidism. Sequencing was performed on blood. The CDR3 region is CVSSLNGGSYGQYF. The CDR3 nucleotides read TGTGTCAGCAGTTTAAACGGGGGATCCTACGGGCAGTACTTC.